The TCR beta chain under discussion was sequenced for a study of early T cells in non-severe SARS-CoV-2 infection. Germline assignment: CDR1 LNHDA and CDR2 SQIVND (reference sequence). Trimming cost V 3 bases and J 5 bases; bases outside gene matches: 13. The CDR3 is 16 residues long. This clonotype was observed a single time. What it recognizes is unknown. A much larger clone is a single base away; this may be a read error. Study results and limitations: There was a bias toward anti-spike CD8 responses in VDJdb matching, which missed private and CD4 specificities.

Individual cDNA molecules received unique molecular identifiers during library preparation. TCRdb reprocessed the 5' RACE reads via MiXCR and lists one record per CDR3 protein. The table lists approximately 56,000 distinct CDR3 sequences, around 15% of them singletons. The sequence was collected from an adult who was a healthcare worker with PCR-confirmed SARS-CoV-2 infection or an uninfected control (not recorded which). This sequence joins TRBV19 and TRBJ2-7; TRBD2 matches 7 bases. Material: whole blood, obtained at baseline. As DNA, the CDR3 is TGTGCCAGTAGTATCATGGGGGGAGCGGGACTGAACGAGCAGTACTTC. The encoded protein is CASSIMGGAGLNEQYF. Full variable domain (missing parts from reference TRBV19 and TRBJ2-7): DGGITQSPKYLFRKEGQNVTLSCEQNLNHDAMYWYRQDPGQGLRLIYYSQIVNDFQKGDIAEGYSVSREKKESFPLTVTSAQKNPTAFYLCASSIMGGAGLNEQYFGPGTRLTVT.